The present T cell receptor (beta chain) was sequenced within a study of radiotherapy plus CTLA-4 blockade in lung cancer. Study-level findings and limits: Blood saw expansion of tumor-derived TCR clones after radiotherapy plus ipilimumab. Early blood T cell clone changes and increased post-radiation serum interferon-beta were reportedly the strongest response predictors.

A remark on this clone: Antigen unknown.

Produced via immunoSEQ multiplex PCR; TCRdb's table is partial and in-frame only. The profile shows approximately 85,000 clones, about four fifths of them singletons. The CDR3 length is 15 residues. Germline V CDR1 and CDR2: MNHNY, SVGAGI (reference sequence). The ends were cut back, 0 bases at V and 2 bases at J, with 8 bases in the middle. The TCR comes from a human donor with non-small cell lung cancer that progressed on radiotherapy plus ipilimumab. V gene TRBV6-6 combines with J gene TRBJ1-5; unclear D gene. The sequenced sample was peripheral blood, obtained from a patient treated with radiotherapy plus ipilimumab. In nucleotides, the CDR3 is TGTGCCAGCAGTTACTCGTCAGAGGGCAATCAGCCCCAGCATTTT. This translates into CASSYSSEGNQPQHF.